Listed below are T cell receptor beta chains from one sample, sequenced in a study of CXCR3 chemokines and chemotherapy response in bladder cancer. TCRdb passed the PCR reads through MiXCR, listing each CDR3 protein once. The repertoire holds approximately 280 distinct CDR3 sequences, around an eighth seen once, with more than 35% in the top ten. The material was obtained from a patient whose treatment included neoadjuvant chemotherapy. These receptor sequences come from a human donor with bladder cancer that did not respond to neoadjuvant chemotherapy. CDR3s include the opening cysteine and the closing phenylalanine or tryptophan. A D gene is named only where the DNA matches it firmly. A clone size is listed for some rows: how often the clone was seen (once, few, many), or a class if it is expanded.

CDR3 protein: CASSDSGASSYNEQFF; CDR3 DNA: TGTGCCAGCAGTGATAGCGGGGCGAGCTCCTACAATGAGCAGTTCTTC; V gene: TRBV6-1; clone size: large; CDR3 length: 16; J gene: TRBJ2-1; D gene: TRBD2
CDR3 protein: CASTSGGGGETQYF; CDR3 DNA: TGTGCCAGCACTAGCGGGGGGGGTGGAGAGACCCAGTACTTC; V gene: TRBV6-5; clone size: large; CDR3 length: 14; J gene: TRBJ2-5; D gene: TRBD2
CDR3 protein: CASSNGGAADTQYF; CDR3 DNA: TGTGCCAGCTCTAACGGGGGGGCCGCAGATACGCAGTATTTT; V gene: TRBV6-6; clone size: large; CDR3 length: 14; J gene: TRBJ2-3; D gene: TRBD2
CDR3 protein: CATSDLGQANYGYTF; CDR3 DNA: TGTGCCACCAGTGACCTCGGACAGGCTAACTATGGCTACACCTTC; V gene: TRBV24-1; clone size: hyperexpanded; CDR3 length: 15; J gene: TRBJ1-2; D gene: TRBD1
CDR3 protein: CSARIGRIPGQPQHF; CDR3 DNA: TGCAGTGCTAGGATAGGGCGGATCCCGGGGCAGCCCCAGCATTTT; V gene: TRBV20-1; clone size: many; CDR3 length: 15; J gene: TRBJ1-5; D gene: .
CDR3 protein: CASSETGTGNYGYTF; CDR3 DNA: TGTGCCAGCAGTGAAACCGGGACAGGGAACTATGGCTACACCTTC; V gene: TRBV6-1; clone size: .; CDR3 length: 15; J gene: TRBJ1-2; D gene: TRBD1
CDR3 protein: CASRGTTDTQYF; CDR3 DNA: TGTGCCAGCAGAGGGACTACAGATACGCAGTATTTT; V gene: TRBV7-2; clone size: .; CDR3 length: 12; J gene: TRBJ2-3; D gene: .
CDR3 protein: CASTTQMGGADTQYF; CDR3 DNA: TGTGCCAGCACGACACAAATGGGGGGCGCGGATACGCAGTATTTT; V gene: TRBV6-2/TRBV6-3; clone size: large; CDR3 length: 15; J gene: TRBJ2-3; D gene: .
CDR3 protein: CASSSGQGRAVLRAGELFF; CDR3 DNA: .; V gene: TRBV7-2; clone size: .; CDR3 length: 19; J gene: TRBJ2-2; D gene: .
CDR3 protein: CATRERTGTSGGENTGELFF; CDR3 DNA: TGTGCCACCAGAGAGAGAACTGGGACTAGCGGGGGGGAGAACACCGGGGAGCTGTTTTTT; V gene: TRBV15; clone size: .; CDR3 length: 20; J gene: TRBJ2-2; D gene: TRBD2
CDR3 protein: CASSPLPRRNEQFF; CDR3 DNA: TGTGCCAGCAGTCCGCTGCCGAGAAGGAATGAGCAGTTCTTC; V gene: TRBV27; clone size: few; CDR3 length: 14; J gene: TRBJ2-1; D gene: .
CDR3 protein: CASSRFGSGGLQETQYF; CDR3 DNA: TGTGCCAGCAGCCGCTTTGGTAGCGGGGGCCTTCAAGAGACCCAGTACTTC; V gene: TRBV5-6; clone size: many; CDR3 length: 17; J gene: TRBJ2-5; D gene: TRBD2
CDR3 protein: CASSPTGHYEQYF; CDR3 DNA: TGTGCCAGTAGCCCGACAGGGCACTACGAGCAGTACTTC; V gene: TRBV19; clone size: large; CDR3 length: 13; J gene: TRBJ2-7; D gene: TRBD1
CDR3 protein: CASSYDSGMNTEAFF; CDR3 DNA: TGTGCCAGCAGTTACGATTCAGGGATGAACACTGAAGCTTTCTTT; V gene: TRBV6-5; clone size: large; CDR3 length: 15; J gene: TRBJ1-1; D gene: .
CDR3 protein: CASSIPRGQEHEAFF; CDR3 DNA: TGTGCCAGTAGTATCCCAAGGGGGCAGGAGCATGAAGCTTTCTTT; V gene: TRBV19; clone size: hyperexpanded; CDR3 length: 15; J gene: TRBJ1-1; D gene: TRBD1
CDR3 protein: CASSPEVGVIAGELFF; CDR3 DNA: TGTGCCAGCAGCCCAGAGGTCGGGGTTATCGCCGGGGAGCTGTTTTTT; V gene: TRBV7-9; clone size: medium-sized; CDR3 length: 16; J gene: TRBJ2-2; D gene: .
CDR3 protein: CASSLVGGSSYEQYF; CDR3 DNA: TGTGCCAGCAGCTTAGTGGGGGGGAGCTCCTACGAGCAGTACTTC; V gene: TRBV7-2; clone size: medium-sized; CDR3 length: 15; J gene: TRBJ2-7; D gene: TRBD2
CDR3 protein: CSARVGDRGNSPLHF; CDR3 DNA: TGCAGTGCTAGAGTCGGGGACAGAGGGAATTCACCCCTCCACTTT; V gene: TRBV20-1; clone size: many; CDR3 length: 15; J gene: TRBJ1-6; D gene: TRBD1
CDR3 protein: CASSPLGGYNEQFF; CDR3 DNA: TGTGCCAGCTCACCCCTCGGCGGTTACAATGAGCAGTTCTTC; V gene: TRBV18; clone size: medium-sized; CDR3 length: 14; J gene: TRBJ2-1; D gene: .
CDR3 protein: CSAMGLASYNEQFF; CDR3 DNA: TGCAGTGCCATGGGACTAGCCTCCTACAATGAGCAGTTCTTC; V gene: TRBV20-1; clone size: large; CDR3 length: 14; J gene: TRBJ2-1; D gene: TRBD2
CDR3 protein: CASSQDLGGGSYNEQFF; CDR3 DNA: TGCGCCAGCAGCCAAGATCTGGGAGGGGGCTCCTACAATGAGCAGTTCTTC; V gene: TRBV4-3; clone size: .; CDR3 length: 17; J gene: TRBJ2-1; D gene: .
CDR3 protein: CASMRQKNTEAFF; CDR3 DNA: TGTGCCAGCATGAGACAGAAGAACACTGAAGCTTTCTTT; V gene: TRBV7-9; clone size: medium-sized; CDR3 length: 13; J gene: TRBJ1-1; D gene: .
CDR3 protein: CASNRDSTYGNQPQHF; CDR3 DNA: TGTGCCAGTAACCGCGACTCCACGTACGGCAATCAGCCCCAGCATTTT; V gene: TRBV6-1; clone size: large; CDR3 length: 16; J gene: TRBJ1-5; D gene: .
CDR3 protein: CAWSPQQGRGVGTEAFF; CDR3 DNA: TGTGCCTGGAGTCCTCAACAGGGCCGGGGGGTGGGCACTGAAGCTTTCTTT; V gene: TRBV30; clone size: large; CDR3 length: 17; J gene: TRBJ1-1; D gene: .
CDR3 protein: CASSVDPNYNEQFF; CDR3 DNA: TGTGCCAGCAGCGTAGACCCCAACTACAATGAGCAGTTCTTC; V gene: TRBV9; clone size: many; CDR3 length: 14; J gene: TRBJ2-1; D gene: .
CDR3 protein: CASSSGGLDTQYF; CDR3 DNA: TGTGCCAGCAGTAGCGGGGGGCTAGATACGCAGTATTTT; V gene: TRBV6-5; clone size: large; CDR3 length: 13; J gene: TRBJ2-3; D gene: TRBD2
CDR3 protein: CASSYNGATEAFF; CDR3 DNA: TGTGCCAGCAGTTATAATGGGGCAACTGAAGCTTTCTTT; V gene: TRBV6-5; clone size: hyperexpanded; CDR3 length: 13; J gene: TRBJ1-1; D gene: .
CDR3 protein: CASSYSTTSGANNEQFF; CDR3 DNA: TGTGCCAGCAGTTACTCCACGACTAGCGGGGCCAACAATGAGCAGTTCTTC; V gene: TRBV6-2/TRBV6-3; clone size: .; CDR3 length: 17; J gene: TRBJ2-1; D gene: TRBD2
CDR3 protein: CATSGTGDTGELFF; CDR3 DNA: TGTGCCACCTCCGGGACAGGGGACACCGGGGAGCTGTTTTTT; V gene: TRBV6-1; clone size: large; CDR3 length: 14; J gene: TRBJ2-2; D gene: TRBD1
CDR3 protein: CASSFEGRPAYEQYF; CDR3 DNA: TGTGCCAGCAGCTTCGAAGGACGACCAGCCTACGAGCAGTACTTC; V gene: TRBV7-9; clone size: many; CDR3 length: 15; J gene: TRBJ2-7; D gene: .
CDR3 protein: CASSQGRDSGNTIYF; CDR3 DNA: TGCGCCAGCAGCCAAGGGAGGGACTCTGGAAACACCATATATTTT; V gene: TRBV4-3; clone size: .; CDR3 length: 15; J gene: TRBJ1-3; D gene: .
CDR3 protein: CASSGRQGAGEQYF; CDR3 DNA: TGTGCCAGCAGCGGCAGACAGGGGGCGGGGGAGCAGTACTTC; V gene: TRBV7-2; clone size: hyperexpanded; CDR3 length: 14; J gene: TRBJ2-7; D gene: TRBD1
CDR3 protein: CASSYTVSNGELFF; CDR3 DNA: TGTGCCAGCAGTTACACCGTATCCAACGGGGAGCTGTTTTTT; V gene: TRBV6-5; clone size: medium-sized; CDR3 length: 14; J gene: TRBJ2-2; D gene: .
CDR3 protein: CASSSGQGYTEAFF; CDR3 DNA: TGTGCCAGCAGTTCCGGACAGGGTTACACTGAAGCTTTCTTT; V gene: TRBV7-9; clone size: large; CDR3 length: 14; J gene: TRBJ1-1; D gene: TRBD1
CDR3 protein: CASSLHELNTEAFF; CDR3 DNA: TGCGCCAGCAGCCTGCACGAACTGAACACTGAAGCTTTCTTT; V gene: TRBV4-1; clone size: few; CDR3 length: 14; J gene: TRBJ1-1; D gene: .
CDR3 protein: CASSGGYYTGELFF; CDR3 DNA: TGTGCCAGTAGTGGAGGCTATTACACCGGGGAGCTGTTTTTT; V gene: TRBV19; clone size: large; CDR3 length: 14; J gene: TRBJ2-2; D gene: .
CDR3 protein: CASSFGGGYEAFF; CDR3 DNA: TGTGCCAGCAGCTTCGGAGGGGGATATGAAGCTTTCTTT; V gene: TRBV7-2; clone size: large; CDR3 length: 13; J gene: TRBJ1-1; D gene: .
CDR3 protein: CASSLESARQYF; CDR3 DNA: TGTGCCAGCAGTTTAGAGTCAGCTAGGCAGTACTTC; V gene: TRBV12-3/TRBV12-4; clone size: large; CDR3 length: 12; J gene: TRBJ2-7; D gene: .
CDR3 protein: CATSRDSGGLAEGDTQYF; CDR3 DNA: TGTGCCACCAGCAGAGATAGTGGGGGCCTCGCCGAGGGAGATACGCAGTATTTT; V gene: TRBV15; clone size: medium-sized; CDR3 length: 18; J gene: TRBJ2-3; D gene: .
CDR3 protein: CASSSGQGAGEQYF; CDR3 DNA: TGTGCCAGCAGCTCTGGACAGGGGGCGGGGGAGCAGTACTTC; V gene: TRBV7-2; clone size: .; CDR3 length: 14; J gene: TRBJ2-7; D gene: TRBD1
CDR3 protein: CASSYGPRGLKGKLFF; CDR3 DNA: TGTGCCAGCAGTTACGGGCCCAGGGGGCTTAAAGGAAAACTGTTTTTT; V gene: TRBV6-2/TRBV6-3; clone size: medium-sized; CDR3 length: 16; J gene: TRBJ1-4; D gene: TRBD1
CDR3 protein: CASREQGTSSYNEQFF; CDR3 DNA: TGTGCCAGCAGGGAACAGGGAACCAGCTCCTACAATGAGCAGTTCTTC; V gene: TRBV27; clone size: many; CDR3 length: 16; J gene: TRBJ2-1; D gene: .
CDR3 protein: CAWSVRGWQGENYEQYF; CDR3 DNA: TGTGCCTGGAGTGTACGAGGTTGGCAGGGGGAGAACTACGAGCAGTACTTC; V gene: TRBV30; clone size: many; CDR3 length: 17; J gene: TRBJ2-7; D gene: TRBD1
CDR3 protein: CASDSDLFNYGYTF; CDR3 DNA: TGTGCCAGCGACTCGGATCTCTTTAACTATGGCTACACCTTC; V gene: TRBV28; clone size: hyperexpanded; CDR3 length: 14; J gene: TRBJ1-2; D gene: .
CDR3 protein: CASRGGTASYQPQHF; CDR3 DNA: TGTGCCAGCAGGGGGGGGACAGCCTCTTATCAGCCCCAGCATTTT; V gene: TRBV12-3/TRBV12-4; clone size: many; CDR3 length: 15; J gene: TRBJ1-5; D gene: TRBD1
CDR3 protein: CASSEGRARAFF; CDR3 DNA: TGTGCCAGCAGTGAAGGTCGAGCGCGAGCTTTCTTT; V gene: TRBV6-1; clone size: large; CDR3 length: 12; J gene: TRBJ1-1; D gene: .
CDR3 protein: CASSQEGTGEKLFF; CDR3 DNA: TGTGCCAGCAGCCAAGAAGGGACAGGCGAAAAACTGTTTTTT; V gene: TRBV4-2; clone size: many; CDR3 length: 14; J gene: TRBJ1-4; D gene: TRBD1
CDR3 protein: CSVEGGGGGSPDTQYF; CDR3 DNA: TGCAGCGTTGAAGGGGGGGGCGGGGGTTCGCCAGATACGCAGTATTTT; V gene: TRBV29-1; clone size: hyperexpanded; CDR3 length: 16; J gene: TRBJ2-3; D gene: .
CDR3 protein: CASIKTDGALYEQYF; CDR3 DNA: TGTGCCAGCATCAAGACCGACGGCGCCTTATACGAGCAGTACTTC; V gene: TRBV6-1; clone size: large; CDR3 length: 15; J gene: TRBJ2-7; D gene: .
CDR3 protein: CASSDPSSYNSPLHF; CDR3 DNA: TGTGCCAGTAGCGACCCTAGCTCCTATAATTCACCCCTCCACTTT; V gene: TRBV19; clone size: large; CDR3 length: 15; J gene: TRBJ1-6; D gene: .
CDR3 protein: CASSQGVGGAYGYTF; CDR3 DNA: TGTGCCAGCAGCCAAGGGGTGGGAGGGGCCTATGGCTACACCTTC; V gene: TRBV4-2; clone size: many; CDR3 length: 15; J gene: TRBJ1-2; D gene: .
CDR3 protein: CASSSLGQGNDYGYTF; CDR3 DNA: TGTGCCAGTAGTTCCCTCGGACAGGGGAACGACTATGGCTACACCTTC; V gene: TRBV19; clone size: medium-sized; CDR3 length: 16; J gene: TRBJ1-2; D gene: TRBD1
CDR3 protein: CASSSDLNTEAFF; CDR3 DNA: TGTGCCAGCAGCTCCGACTTGAACACTGAAGCTTTCTTT; V gene: TRBV5-6; clone size: large; CDR3 length: 13; J gene: TRBJ1-1; D gene: .
CDR3 protein: CASIVGVEKLFF; CDR3 DNA: TGTGCCAGCATTGTGGGTGTTGAAAAACTGTTTTTT; V gene: TRBV27; clone size: .; CDR3 length: 12; J gene: TRBJ1-4; D gene: .
CDR3 protein: CASSLYRGEKLFF; CDR3 DNA: TGTGCCAGCAGTTTATACCGTGGGGAAAAACTGTTTTTT; V gene: TRBV12-3/TRBV12-4; clone size: medium-sized; CDR3 length: 13; J gene: TRBJ1-4; D gene: .
CDR3 protein: CSGAQGSNQPQHF; CDR3 DNA: TGCAGTGGAGCACAGGGTAGCAATCAGCCCCAGCATTTT; V gene: TRBV20-1; clone size: .; CDR3 length: 13; J gene: TRBJ1-5; D gene: .
CDR3 protein: CASSFVQQNTEAFF; CDR3 DNA: TGTGCCAGCAGCTTTGTACAGCAGAACACTGAAGCTTTCTTT; V gene: TRBV5-6; clone size: medium-sized; CDR3 length: 14; J gene: TRBJ1-1; D gene: .
CDR3 protein: CATSRGAYNSPLHF; CDR3 DNA: TGTGCCACCAGCAGGGGCGCTTATAATTCACCCCTCCACTTT; V gene: TRBV15; clone size: hyperexpanded; CDR3 length: 14; J gene: TRBJ1-6; D gene: .
CDR3 protein: CASSESDGTNTEAFF; CDR3 DNA: TGCGCCAGCAGTGAGTCGGACGGAACGAACACTGAAGCTTTCTTT; V gene: TRBV10-2; clone size: medium-sized; CDR3 length: 15; J gene: TRBJ1-1; D gene: .
CDR3 protein: CASSLGTGPNTIYF; CDR3 DNA: TGTGCCAGCAGTTTAGGGACAGGGCCAAACACCATATATTTT; V gene: TRBV12-3/TRBV12-4; clone size: many; CDR3 length: 14; J gene: TRBJ1-3; D gene: TRBD1